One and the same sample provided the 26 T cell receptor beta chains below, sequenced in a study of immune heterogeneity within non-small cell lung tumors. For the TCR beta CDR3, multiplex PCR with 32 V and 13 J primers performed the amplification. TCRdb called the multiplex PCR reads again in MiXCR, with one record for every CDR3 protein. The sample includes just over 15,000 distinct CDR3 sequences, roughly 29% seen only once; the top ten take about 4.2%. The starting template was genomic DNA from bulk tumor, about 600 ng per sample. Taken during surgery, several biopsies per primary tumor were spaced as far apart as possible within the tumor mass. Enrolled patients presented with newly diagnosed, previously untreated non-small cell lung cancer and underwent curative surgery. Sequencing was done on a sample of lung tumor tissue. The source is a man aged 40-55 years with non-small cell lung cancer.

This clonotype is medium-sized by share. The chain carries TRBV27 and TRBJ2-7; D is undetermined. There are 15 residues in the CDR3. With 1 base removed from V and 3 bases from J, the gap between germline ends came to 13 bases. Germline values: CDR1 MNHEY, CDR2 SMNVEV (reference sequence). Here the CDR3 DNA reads TGTGCCAGCAGTTTATTAGCATTATCCCTCTACGAGCAGTACTTC. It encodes CASSLLALSLYEQYF.

CDR3 sequence (DNA): TGTGCCAGCAGGCCACAGGGAAACAACTATGGCTACACCTTC. Its protein is CASRPQGNNYGYTF. The V call is TRBV5-4, the J call TRBJ1-2; perhaps TRBD1 as D (6 bases). Germline V lookup: CDR1 SGHNT, CDR2 YYREEE (reference sequence). V lost 5 bases to trimming and J lost 2 bases, with 13 bases between them. This CDR3 contains 14 residues.

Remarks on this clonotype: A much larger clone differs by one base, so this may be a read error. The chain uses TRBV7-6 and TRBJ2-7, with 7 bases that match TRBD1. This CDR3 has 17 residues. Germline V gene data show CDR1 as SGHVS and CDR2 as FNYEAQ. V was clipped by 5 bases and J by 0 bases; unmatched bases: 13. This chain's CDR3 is CASSRPHGAGGSYEQYF. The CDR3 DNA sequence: TGTGCCAGCAGCCGGCCTCACGGGGCAGGGGGCTCCTACGAGCAGTACTTC.

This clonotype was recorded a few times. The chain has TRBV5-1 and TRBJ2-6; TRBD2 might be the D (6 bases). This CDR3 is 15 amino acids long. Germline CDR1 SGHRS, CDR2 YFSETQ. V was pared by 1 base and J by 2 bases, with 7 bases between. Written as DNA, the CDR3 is TGCGCCAGCAGCTTGTGGGGGGCTGGGGCCAACGTCCTGACTTTC. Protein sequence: CASSLWGAGANVLTF.

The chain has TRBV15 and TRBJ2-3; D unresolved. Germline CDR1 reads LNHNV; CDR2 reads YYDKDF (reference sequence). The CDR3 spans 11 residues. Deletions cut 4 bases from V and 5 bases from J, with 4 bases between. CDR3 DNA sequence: TGTGCCACCAGCAACCGAGATACGCAGTATTTT. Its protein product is CATSNRDTQYF.

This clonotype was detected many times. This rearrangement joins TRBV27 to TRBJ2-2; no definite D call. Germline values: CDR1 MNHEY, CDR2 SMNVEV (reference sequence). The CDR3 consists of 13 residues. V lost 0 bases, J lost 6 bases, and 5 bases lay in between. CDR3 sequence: CASSLSLAGELFF. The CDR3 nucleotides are TGTGCCAGCAGTTTATCCCTCGCCGGGGAGCTGTTTTTT.

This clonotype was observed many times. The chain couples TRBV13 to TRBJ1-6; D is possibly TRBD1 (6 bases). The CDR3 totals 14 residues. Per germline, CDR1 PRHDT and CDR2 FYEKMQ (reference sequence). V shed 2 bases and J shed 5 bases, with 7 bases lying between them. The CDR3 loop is CASSLRQDNSPLHF. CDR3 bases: TGTGCCAGCAGCTTAAGACAGGATAATTCACCCCTCCACTTT.

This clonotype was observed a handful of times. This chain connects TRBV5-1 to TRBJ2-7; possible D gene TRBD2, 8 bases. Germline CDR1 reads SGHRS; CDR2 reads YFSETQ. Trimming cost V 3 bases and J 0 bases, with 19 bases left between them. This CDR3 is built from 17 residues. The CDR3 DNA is TGCGCCAGCAGCTCGGGGGGGGGGACAGCGATCTCCTACGAGCAGTACTTC. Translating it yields CASSSGGGTAISYEQYF. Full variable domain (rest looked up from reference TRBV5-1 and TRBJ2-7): KAGVTQTPRYLIKTRGQQVTLSCSPISGHRSVSWYQQTPGQGLQFLFEYFSETQRNKGNFPGRFSGRQFSNSRSEMNVSTLELGDSALYLCASSSGGGTAISYEQYFGPGTRLTVT.

CDR3 in amino acids: CASSEKGVNTEAFF. Written as DNA, the CDR3 is TGTGCCAGCAGCGAGAAGGGGGTGAACACTGAAGCTTTCTTT. The chain has TRBV9 and TRBJ1-1, with D perhaps TRBD1 (6 bases). The V end lost 3 bases, the J end lost 0 bases, and 9 bases lay between the germline ends. The CDR3 contains 14 residues. Germline V gene sequence: CDR1 SGDLS, CDR2 YYNGEE.

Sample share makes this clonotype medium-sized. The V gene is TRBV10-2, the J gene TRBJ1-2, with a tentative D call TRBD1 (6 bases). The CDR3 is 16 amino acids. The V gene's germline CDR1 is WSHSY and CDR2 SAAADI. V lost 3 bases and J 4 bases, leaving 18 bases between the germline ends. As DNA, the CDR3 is TGCGCCAGCAGTGACGCAGGGAGGTTAGGGGGCTATGGCTACACCTTC. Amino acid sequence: CASSDAGRLGGYGYTF.

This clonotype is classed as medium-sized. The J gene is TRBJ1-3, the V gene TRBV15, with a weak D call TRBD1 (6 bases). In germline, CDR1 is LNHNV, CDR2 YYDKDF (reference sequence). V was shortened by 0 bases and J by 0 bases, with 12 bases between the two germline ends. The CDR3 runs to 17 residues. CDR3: CATSRDRQGRSGNTIYF. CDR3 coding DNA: TGTGCCACCAGCAGAGATCGTCAGGGGCGCTCTGGAAACACCATATATTTT.

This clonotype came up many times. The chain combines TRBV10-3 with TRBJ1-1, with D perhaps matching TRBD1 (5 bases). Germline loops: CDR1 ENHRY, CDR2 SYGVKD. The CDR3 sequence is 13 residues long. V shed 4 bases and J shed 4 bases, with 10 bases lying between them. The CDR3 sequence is CAISGRQGTEAFF. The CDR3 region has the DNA TGTGCCATCAGTGGACGTCAGGGCACTGAAGCTTTCTTT.

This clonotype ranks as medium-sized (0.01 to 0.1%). The CDR3 DNA follows: TGTGCCAGCAGGCAGAGCGGGGGGGGTGGCTACACCTTC. This translates into CASRQSGGGGYTF. The chain employs TRBV28 and TRBJ1-2; D possibly corresponds to TRBD1 (5 bases). Between the trimmed V and J ends, which lost 6 bases and 7 bases, there was a span of 15 bases. The CDR3 is 13 amino acids. Germline loops: CDR1 MDHEN, CDR2 SYDVKM.

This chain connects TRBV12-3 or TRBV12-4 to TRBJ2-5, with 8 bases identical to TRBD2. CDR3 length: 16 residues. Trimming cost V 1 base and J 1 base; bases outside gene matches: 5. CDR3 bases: TGTGCCAGCAGTTTAGTCGGGACTAGTCCCCAAGAGACCCAGTACTTC. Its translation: CASSLVGTSPQETQYF.

CDR3 coding DNA: TGCAGCGGTGCGACAGGGGCCCGTAGTGAAAAACTGTTTTTT. This encodes CSGATGARSEKLFF. This rearrangement joins TRBV29-1 to TRBJ1-4; 8 nucleotides line up with TRBD1. Germline lookup yields CDR1 SQVTM and CDR2 ANQGSEA. Trimming at V came to 7 bases and at J to 7 bases, leaving 11 bases not matched to a gene. This CDR3 comprises 14 residues. The full variable domain, rest sourced from reference TRBV29-1 and TRBJ1-4, is SAVISQKPSRDICQRGTSLTIQCQVDSQVTMMFWYRQQPGQSLTLIATANQGSEATYESGFVIDKFPISRPNLTFSTLTVSNMSPEDSSIYLCSGATGARSEKLFFGSGTQLSVL.

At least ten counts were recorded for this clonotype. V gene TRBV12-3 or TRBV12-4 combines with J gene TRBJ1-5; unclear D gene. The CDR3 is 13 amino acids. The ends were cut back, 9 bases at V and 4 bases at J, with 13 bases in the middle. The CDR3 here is CASRYHDNQPQHF. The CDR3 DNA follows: TGTGCCAGTCGGTACCACGATAATCAGCCCCAGCATTTT.

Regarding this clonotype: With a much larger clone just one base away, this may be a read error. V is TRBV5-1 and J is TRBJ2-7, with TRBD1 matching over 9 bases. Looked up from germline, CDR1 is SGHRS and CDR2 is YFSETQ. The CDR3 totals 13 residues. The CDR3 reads CASILGQGNEQYF. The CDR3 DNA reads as TGCGCCAGCATCTTGGGACAGGGAAACGAGCAGTACTTC.

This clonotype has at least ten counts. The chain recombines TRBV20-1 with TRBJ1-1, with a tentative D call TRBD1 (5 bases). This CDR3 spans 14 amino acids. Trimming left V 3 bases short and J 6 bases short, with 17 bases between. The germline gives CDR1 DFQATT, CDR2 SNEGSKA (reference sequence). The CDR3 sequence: CSARRGGESAEAFF. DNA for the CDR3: TGCAGTGCTAGGAGGGGAGGGGAATCTGCTGAAGCTTTCTTT.

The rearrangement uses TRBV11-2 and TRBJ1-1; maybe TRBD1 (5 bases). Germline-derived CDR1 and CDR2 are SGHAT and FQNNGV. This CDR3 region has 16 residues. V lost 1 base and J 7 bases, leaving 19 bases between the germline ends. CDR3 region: CASSLGAGMFRGEAFF. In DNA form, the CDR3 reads TGTGCCAGCAGCTTAGGGGCAGGGATGTTTCGTGGTGAAGCTTTCTTT.

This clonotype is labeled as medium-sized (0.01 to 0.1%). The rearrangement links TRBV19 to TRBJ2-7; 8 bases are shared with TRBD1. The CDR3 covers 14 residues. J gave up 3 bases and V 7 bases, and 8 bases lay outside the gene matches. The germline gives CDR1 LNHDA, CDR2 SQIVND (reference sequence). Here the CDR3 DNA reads TGTGCCAGTAAAAACAGGGGGGTCGGCTACGAGCAGTACTTC. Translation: CASKNRGVGYEQYF. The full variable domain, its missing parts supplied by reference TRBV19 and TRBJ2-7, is DGGITQSPKYLFRKEGQNVTLSCEQNLNHDAMYWYRQDPGQGLRLIYYSQIVNDFQKGDIAEGYSVSREKKESFPLTVTSAQKNPTAFYLCASKNRGVGYEQYFGPGTRLTVT.

CDR3 sequence reads: CASKELSNTGELFF. The DNA for the CDR3 is TGTGCCAGCAAAGAACTGTCGAACACCGGGGAGCTGTTTTTT. This rearrangement joins TRBV6-1 to TRBJ2-2; D ambiguous. Deletions cut 7 bases from V and 0 bases from J, with 9 bases between. CDR1 MNHNS and CDR2 SASEGT come from the germline V gene. There are 14 residues in the CDR3.

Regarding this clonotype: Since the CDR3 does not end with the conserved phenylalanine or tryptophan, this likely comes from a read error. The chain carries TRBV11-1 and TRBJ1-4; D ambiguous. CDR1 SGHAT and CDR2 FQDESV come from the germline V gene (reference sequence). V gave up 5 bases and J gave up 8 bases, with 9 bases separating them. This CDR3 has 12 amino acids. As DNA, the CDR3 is TGTGCCAGCAGCCGACGAGGAGAAAAACTGTTTTCT. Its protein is CASSRRGEKLFS.

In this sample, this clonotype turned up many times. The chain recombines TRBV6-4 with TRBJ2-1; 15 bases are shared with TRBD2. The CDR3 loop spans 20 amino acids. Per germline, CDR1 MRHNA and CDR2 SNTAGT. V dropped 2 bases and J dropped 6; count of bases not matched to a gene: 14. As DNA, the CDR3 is TGTGCCAGCAGTGACCCCATCCTGGGACTAGCGGGAGGAGGGACCAATGAGCAGTTCTTC. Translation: CASSDPILGLAGGGTNEQFF.

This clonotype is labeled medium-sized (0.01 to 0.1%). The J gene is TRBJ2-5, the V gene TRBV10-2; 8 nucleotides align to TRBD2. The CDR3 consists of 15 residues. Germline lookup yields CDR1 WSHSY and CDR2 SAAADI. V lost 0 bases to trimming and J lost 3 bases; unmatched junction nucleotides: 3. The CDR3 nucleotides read TGCGCCAGCAGTGAGTCTACGGGAGGGGAAGAGACCCAGTACTTC. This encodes CASSESTGGEETQYF.

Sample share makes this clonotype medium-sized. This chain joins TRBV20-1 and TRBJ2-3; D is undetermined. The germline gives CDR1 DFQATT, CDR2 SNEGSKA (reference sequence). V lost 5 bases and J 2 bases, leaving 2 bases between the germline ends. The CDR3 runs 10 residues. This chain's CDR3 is CSASTDTQYF. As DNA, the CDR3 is TGCAGTGCTTCCACAGATACGCAGTATTTT.

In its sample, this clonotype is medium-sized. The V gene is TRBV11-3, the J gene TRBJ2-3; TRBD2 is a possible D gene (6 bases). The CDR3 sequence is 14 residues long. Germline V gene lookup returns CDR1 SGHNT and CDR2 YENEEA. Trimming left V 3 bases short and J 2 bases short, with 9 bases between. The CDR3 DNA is TGTGCCAGCAGCTTTCGCGGGACCACAGATACGCAGTATTTT. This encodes CASSFRGTTDTQYF.